Given below is one T cell receptor (beta chain) in context. Its antigen is unknown. A read error may produce the germline difference seen at one junction end. This sample stems from a study of T cells in Graves' hyperthyroidism and ophthalmopathy. General study points: From stable hyperthyroidism, ophthalmopathy was separated by a 13 V-J model. Peripheral blood also featured most of the thyroid clonotypes expanded above 0.001.

The CDR3 has 15 residues. The germline V gene has CDR1 WSHSY and CDR2 SAAADI. Amplification of TCR beta CDR3 regions was performed using RNA transcripts as template. The primer set for the first-round RT-PCR of the TCR CDR3 was HTBI. TCRdb re-called the multiplex PCR reads through MiXCR, storing one row per CDR3 protein. The repertoire holds roughly 500,000 distinct CDR3 sequences, with 40% to 50% as singletons. Exclusion of a patient resulted from uncontrolled infection, other autoimmune disease, pregnancy or lactation. The clonotype was recovered from an adult woman with Graves' disease, either hyperthyroidism or ophthalmopathy (not recorded which). The sequenced material came from peripheral blood or thyroid tissue (not recorded which). V gene TRBV10-2 combines with J gene TRBJ1-2, with 10 bases that match TRBD1. CDR3: CASSATGGINYGYTF. In DNA form, the CDR3 reads TGTGCCAGCAGCGCGACAGGGGGCATCAACTATGGCTACACCTTC.